The next 16 T cell receptor beta chains were all read from a single sample in a study of blood T cell repertoires in COVID-19. Only in-frame clones appear in the TCRdb table, and some are missing; sequencing was by immunoSEQ multiplex PCR. The sample yields approximately 300,000 clones, around 83% seen once. The sample was peripheral blood. These receptors all stem from a woman between 45 and 60 years old with acute or convalescent COVID-19.

The J gene is TRBJ2-1, the V gene TRBV3-1 (or the pseudogene TRBV3-2); 10 bases match TRBD2. Trimming took 0 bases from V and 4 from J; bases not matched to a gene: 6. Germline V CDR1 and CDR2: LGHDT, YNNKEL (reference sequence). The CDR3 totals 17 residues. CDR3 coding DNA: TGTGCCAGCAGCCAAGAGGGTAGCGGGAGGTTTTACAATGAGCAGTTCTTC. It codes for CASSQEGSGRFYNEQFF.

J is TRBJ1-1 and V is TRBV5-1; maybe TRBD1 (6 bases). This CDR3 has 15 amino acids. Trimming shortened V by 0 bases and J by 2 bases, and 11 bases separated the two germline ends. Germline CDR1 reads SGHRS; CDR2 reads YFSETQ. CDR3 bases: TGCGCCAGCAGCTTGGGGGCAGGGGCTAACACTGAAGCTTTCTTT. The encoded protein is CASSLGAGANTEAFF.

The genes are TRBV23-1 and TRBJ1-4; D possibly corresponds to TRBD1 (5 bases). TRBV23-1 is assigned to the ORF class and has an uncertain function. The CDR3 is 14 amino acids. Trimming took 5 bases from V and 5 from J, leaving 12 bases between them. For the CDR3, the DNA is TGCGCCAGCAGTTTGAGGGGACTGAATGAAAAACTGTTTTTT. Translation: CASSLRGLNEKLFF.

J is TRBJ2-3 and V is TRBV10-1, with D possibly TRBD1 on 6 matching bases. There are 13 residues in the CDR3. CDR1 and CDR2 from the germline V gene are WNHNN and SYGVQD (reference sequence). The V and J ends lost 7 bases and 5 bases respectively, with 13 bases between them. The CDR3 bases are TGCGCCAGCACCGCAGGGGATGAAGATACGCAGTATTTT. Translation: CASTAGDEDTQYF.

V gene TRBV5-1 combines with J gene TRBJ2-5, with D perhaps matching TRBD2 (5 bases). With 2 bases removed from V and 5 bases from J, the gap between germline ends came to 13 bases. The V gene's germline CDR1 is SGHRS and CDR2 YFSETQ. The CDR3 is 14 residues long. CDR3 amino acids: CASSFPGSGETQYF. The CDR3 nucleotides read TGCGCCAGCAGCTTCCCGGGATCTGGGGAGACCCAGTACTTC.

The rearrangement joins TRBV9 to TRBJ2-3; TRBD2 aligns across 16 bases. Unmatched junction bases numbered 6, after V lost 1 base and J lost 1 base. CDR3 size: 19 residues. CDR1 is SGDLS and CDR2 is YYNGEE in the germline V gene. The CDR3 DNA reads as TGTGCCAGCAGCGTATCGGCGGGACTAGCGGGAGGGCGCACAGATACGCAGTATTTT. Encoded protein: CASSVSAGLAGGRTDTQYF.

V usage is TRBV30 and J usage is TRBJ2-2, with D possibly being TRBD2 (5 bases). The CDR3 covers 15 residues. Germline V gene lookup returns CDR1 GTSNPN and CDR2 SVGIG (reference sequence). V was pared by 6 bases and J by 3 bases, with 17 bases between. CDR3 coding DNA: TGTGCCTGCGTCCCGGGGTCTCAGGACACCGGGGAGCTGTTTTTT. Protein sequence: CACVPGSQDTGELFF.

This chain uses TRBV4-2 with TRBJ2-1, with D possibly being TRBD1 (6 bases). The CDR3 is 16 amino acids. V dropped 0 bases and J dropped 9 bases, with 18 bases sitting between them. The germline V gene encodes CDR1 LGHNA and CDR2 YNFKEQ. CDR3 in amino acids: CASSQDPGQTTGEQFF. The CDR3 nucleotides read TGTGCCAGCAGCCAAGACCCCGGACAGACAACAGGTGAGCAGTTCTTC.

V and J are TRBV2 and TRBJ1-2, with TRBD1 as a possible D gene (5 bases). V was pared by 4 bases and J by 2 bases, with 8 bases between. This CDR3 spans 13 amino acids. Germline V gene data show CDR1 as SNHLY and CDR2 as FYNNEI. The chain's CDR3 is CASSVAGNYGYTF. CDR3 nucleotide sequence: TGTGCCAGCAGTGTTGCAGGGAACTATGGCTACACCTTC.

This rearrangement joins TRBV7-8 to TRBJ2-7, with D possibly being TRBD2 (5 bases). Germline V gives CDR1 SGHVS, CDR2 FQNEAQ. V lost 6 bases and J 7 bases, leaving 16 bases between the germline ends. The CDR3 sequence is 13 residues long. CDR3 loop: CASSRTPSREQYV. Here the CDR3 DNA reads TGTGCCAGCAGTAGGACTCCTTCTAGGGAGCAGTACGTC.

V is TRBV5-1 and J is TRBJ1-4; D possibly corresponds to TRBD1 (6 bases). Germline V gives CDR1 SGHRS, CDR2 YFSETQ. The CDR3 is made up of 15 amino acids. The V and J ends lost 7 bases and 7 bases respectively, with 20 bases between them. The CDR3 nucleotides read TGCGCCAGCGGTACCGGGGACACAAGGGGTGAAAAACTGTTTTTT. Translation gives CASGTGDTRGEKLFF.

The CDR3 is CASSQTSGITGGETQYF. The CDR3 DNA follows: TGTGCCAGTAGCCAAACTAGCGGGATAACAGGGGGGGAGACCCAGTACTTC. The chain has TRBV19 and TRBJ2-5, with 10 nucleotides matching TRBD2. Trimming took 6 bases from V and 5 from J; bases not matched to a gene: 15. The germline CDR1 and CDR2 sequences are LNHDA and SQIVND (reference sequence). This CDR3 is 17 amino acids long.

This clone was recorded once. The chain combines TRBV5-1 with TRBJ2-6; D not certain. The CDR3 length is 15 residues. Between the trimmed V and J ends, which lost 1 base and 0 bases, there was a span of 5 bases. CDR1 is SGHRS, CDR2 YFSETQ, per germline. The CDR3 region has the DNA TGCGCCAGCAGCTTGCCGGGCTCTGGGGCCAACGTCCTGACTTTC. Residues: CASSLPGSGANVLTF.

The V and J genes are TRBV6-2 or TRBV6-3 and TRBJ1-2, with a possible D match to TRBD1 (5 bases). The CDR3 runs to 14 residues. V lost 3 bases to trimming and J lost 5 bases, with 13 bases between them. Germline CDR1 MNHEY, CDR2 SVGEGT. CDR3 protein: CASSYRGVGYGYTF. The CDR3 DNA is TGTGCCAGCAGTTATAGGGGCGTCGGGTATGGCTACACCTTC.

The J gene is TRBJ1-1, the V gene TRBV5-4, with D maybe TRBD1 (5 bases). In germline, CDR1 is SGHNT, CDR2 YYREEE (reference sequence). The V and J ends lost 0 bases and 0 bases respectively, with 15 bases between them. The CDR3 length is 17 residues. CDR3 bases: TGTGCCAGCAGCTTGGCAGGCGGGGGGAACATGAACACTGAAGCTTTCTTT. Translated, it gives CASSLAGGGNMNTEAFF.

CDR3 nucleotide sequence: TGTGCCAGCAGCTCAGGGAAGGGAGAAAAACTGTTTTTT. Translating gives CASSSGKGEKLFF. V gene TRBV5-4 combines with J gene TRBJ1-4; possibly TRBD1 for D (5 bases). There are 13 residues in the CDR3. Germline V gene lookup returns CDR1 SGHNT and CDR2 YYREEE (reference sequence). V shed 3 bases and J shed 8 bases, with 11 bases lying between them.